Shown below are 31 T cell receptor beta chains from a single sample sequenced in a study of blood T cells in healthy people across ages. A J-beta primer mix and a sample-barcoded 5' primer were used in a second PCR of about 6 to 12 cycles. TCRdb itself ran the 5' RACE reads through MiXCR, one entry per CDR3 protein. Here the sample spans around 2 million distinct CDR3 sequences, around 42% being singletons. What was sequenced was blood. All receptors derive from a human donor in good health.

This clonotype showed up just a few times. The chain carries TRBV3-1 and TRBJ1-2; D is unclear. Looked up from germline, CDR1 is LGHDT and CDR2 is YNNKEL (reference sequence). The V and J ends lost 0 bases and 5 bases respectively, with 13 bases between them. This CDR3 comprises 15 residues. This CDR3 reads CASSQDITASYGYTF. The CDR3 nucleotides read TGTGCCAGCAGCCAAGATATCACTGCTTCGTATGGCTACACCTTC.

The chain joins TRBV29-1 to TRBJ1-1; TRBD1 might be the D (5 bases). Trimming pared 0 bases from V and 11 bases from J, leaving 16 bases between. The CDR3 contains 13 residues. Germline CDR1 is SQVTM and CDR2 is ANQGSEA. The CDR3 is CSVEETGAARAFF. The DNA of the CDR3 is TGCAGCGTTGAAGAAACCGGGGCCGCGAGGGCTTTCTTT.

The sample holds a few counts of this clonotype. V gene TRBV4-1 combines with J gene TRBJ2-1; D is ambiguous. This CDR3 spans 15 amino acids. The V gene lost 1 base and the J gene lost 0 bases, with 7 bases spanning the gap. CDR1 is MGHRA, CDR2 YSYEKL, per germline. The CDR3 nucleotides are TGCGCCAGCAGCCAAGGGTTCGTCTCCTACAATGAGCAGTTCTTC. Protein product: CASSQGFVSYNEQFF.

This clonotype was counted only a few times. The chain uses TRBV7-3 and TRBJ2-3; 9 bases are a match to TRBD2. Germline V gene sequence: CDR1 SGHTA, CDR2 FQGTGA. This CDR3 spans 17 amino acids. Trimming removed 1 base from V and 4 bases from J; junction bases left unmatched: 9. DNA of the CDR3: TGTGCCAGCAGCTTAAAAACGATAGCGGGGGCGTCAGATACGCAGTATTTT. It yields the protein CASSLKTIAGASDTQYF.

The chain is built from TRBV5-1 and TRBJ1-2; a possible D gene is TRBD1 (5 bases). The CDR3 loop spans 14 amino acids. Trimming stripped 4 bases from V and 7 bases from J, with 17 bases between. Germline lookup yields CDR1 SGHRS and CDR2 YFSETQ. The CDR3 DNA is TGCGCCAGCAGCCCGATAGACAGTACGGCTGGCTACACCTTC. Amino acids: CASSPIDSTAGYTF. Together with reference TRBV5-1 and TRBJ1-2, the CDR3 gives the full variable domain: KAGVTQTPRYLIKTRGQQVTLSCSPISGHRSVSWYQQTPGQGLQFLFEYFSETQRNKGNFPGRFSGRQFSNSRSEMNVSTLELGDSALYLCASSPIDSTAGYTFGSGTRLTVV.

The V call is TRBV12-3 or TRBV12-4, the J call TRBJ1-2; no clear D gene. V was clipped by 4 bases and J by 3 bases, with 15 bases between them. CDR3 size: 15 residues. The CDR3 region is CASSSGLWGDYGYTF. The CDR3 DNA is TGTGCCAGCAGTTCGGGGTTATGGGGAGACTATGGCTACACCTTC.

V gene TRBV12-3 or TRBV12-4 combines with J gene TRBJ1-2; D is perhaps TRBD1 (5 bases). The CDR3 runs 14 residues. V shed 4 bases and J shed 8 bases, with 17 bases lying between them. The CDR3, as DNA: TGTGCCAGCAGTTCCCTCGGGGCCCACTGGGGCTACACCTTC. Protein: CASSSLGAHWGYTF.

This sequence joins TRBV15 and TRBJ2-5; 8 bases are shared with TRBD2. The end of the DNA fits TRBJ2-7 better, so the J call may be wrong. The CDR3 contains 16 residues. The germline V gene encodes CDR1 LNHNV and CDR2 YYDKDF (reference sequence). CDR3 residues: CATSRDRNSGVYEQYF. The CDR3 DNA sequence: TGTGCCACCAGCAGAGATCGTAATAGCGGGGTTTACGAGCAGTACTTC.

This clonotype was seen only once. The chain uses TRBV3-1 and TRBJ2-1; D might be TRBD1 or TRBD2, each matching 5 bases. V gave up 1 base and J gave up 12 bases, with 10 bases separating them. The CDR3 contains 12 residues. Germline loops: CDR1 LGHDT, CDR2 YNNKEL (reference sequence). The CDR3 protein is CASSQVRGRQFF. DNA of the CDR3: TGTGCCAGCAGCCAAGTGAGGGGTCGGCAGTTCTTC.

The chain links TRBV20-1 to TRBJ1-5; D may be TRBD1 (5 bases). The CDR3 loop spans 14 amino acids. Germline CDR1 DFQATT, CDR2 SNEGSKA (reference sequence). V dropped 6 bases and J dropped 3 bases, with 15 bases sitting between them. The CDR3 DNA is TGCAGTGCCAAAGGGGCAGGTTTCAATCAGCCCCAGCATTTT. Translation: CSAKGAGFNQPQHF.

This clonotype was recorded a few times. The V call is TRBV28, the J call TRBJ1-4; D is unclear. CDR1 is MDHEN and CDR2 is SYDVKM in the germline V gene. Trimming left V 5 bases short and J 5 bases short, with 9 bases between. The CDR3 runs to 13 residues. The CDR3 loop reads CASSNLGNEKLFF. The CDR3, as DNA: TGTGCCAGCAGTAACCTGGGAAATGAAAAACTGTTTTTT.

This clonotype was detected a few times. The CDR3 here is CASSQDRHGTFREKLFF. CDR3 coding DNA: TGCGCCAGCAGCCAAGATCGTCACGGGACCTTTCGTGAAAAACTGTTTTTT. The V call is TRBV4-3, the J call TRBJ1-4; maybe TRBD1 (5 bases). Germline V gives CDR1 LGHNA, CDR2 YSLEER. The CDR3 loop spans 17 amino acids. V was pared by 0 bases and J by 7 bases, with 18 bases between.

In this sample, this clonotype turned up once. J is TRBJ2-5 and V is TRBV11-1; a weak D match, TRBD2 (6 bases). V lost 5 bases and J 7 bases, leaving 38 bases between the germline ends. CDR3 size: 21 residues. The germline gives CDR1 SGHAT, CDR2 FQDESV (reference sequence). Written as DNA, the CDR3 is TGTGCCAGCAGCCTTATTTTGGTACTGAAATCGGGACTCTTCAACCCGGTGACCCAGTACTTC. As protein: CASSLILVLKSGLFNPVTQYF.

V and J are TRBV6-5 and TRBJ2-7; 14 positions agree with TRBD2. The germline V gene has CDR1 MNHEY and CDR2 SVGAGI. The CDR3 length is 15 residues. Trimming at V came to 4 bases and at J to 6 bases, leaving 5 bases not matched to a gene. CDR3 sequence (DNA): TGTGCCAGCAGTTCCCCCGGACTAGCGGGGGGCGAGCAGTACTTC. It codes for CASSSPGLAGGEQYF.

Only a few counts were recorded for this clonotype. CDR3 DNA: TGTGCCAGCTTTCGGAGCCCACTCTCACAGGGTGGTTACACCTTC. Residues: CASFRSPLSQGGYTF. The J gene is TRBJ1-2, the V gene TRBV28, with D maybe TRBD1 (6 bases). The CDR3 sequence is 15 residues long. The V gene lost 8 bases and the J gene lost 11 bases, with 27 bases spanning the gap. Germline V gene data show CDR1 as MDHEN and CDR2 as SYDVKM.

This chain links TRBV12-5 with TRBJ1-2; 8 nucleotides agree with TRBD1. Germline CDR1 is LGHNT and CDR2 is FRNRAP. The CDR3 contains 13 residues. Unmatched junction bases numbered 5, after V lost 6 bases and J lost 5 bases. The CDR3, as DNA: TGTGCTAGTGGCCCAGACAGGGGATATGGCTACACCTTC. Its protein is CASGPDRGYGYTF.

This clonotype was counted once. The chain carries TRBV7-2 and TRBJ2-3; weak D call: TRBD2 (5 bases). V was pared by 1 base and J by 4 bases, with 12 bases between. The CDR3 contains 15 residues. Germline values: CDR1 SGHTA, CDR2 FQGNSA. The CDR3: CASSLGVARADTQYF. The CDR3 nucleotides read TGTGCCAGCAGCTTAGGGGTTGCGAGGGCAGATACGCAGTATTTT.

In this sample, this clonotype turned up a few times. The V and J genes are TRBV7-9 and TRBJ2-7, with a tentative D call TRBD2 (6 bases). The germline V gene has CDR1 SEHNR and CDR2 FQNEAQ (reference sequence). Trimming cost V 5 bases and J 9 bases, with 20 bases left between them. The CDR3 sequence is 14 residues long. CDR3 in DNA: TGTGCCAGCAGCCCCCCAGTCGGGGGTCGCGGGCAGTACTTC. Protein: CASSPPVGGRGQYF.

This clonotype was counted a few times. The chain is built from TRBV6-2 or TRBV6-3 and TRBJ2-7; 8 nucleotides match TRBD1. Germline lookup yields CDR1 MNHEY and CDR2 SVGEGT. V was clipped by 7 bases and J by 5 bases; unmatched bases: 16. This CDR3 spans 16 amino acids. The CDR3: CASKRSNRGKNDEQYF. The CDR3 bases are TGTGCCAGCAAGCGCTCTAACAGGGGGAAGAACGACGAGCAGTACTTC.

The chain uses TRBV7-2 and TRBJ2-1; 9 nucleotides line up with TRBD1. Unmatched junction bases numbered 9, after V lost 7 bases and J lost 5 bases. The CDR3 consists of 15 residues. Germline V gives CDR1 SGHTA, CDR2 FQGNSA. CDR3 protein: CASITPGQGNNEQFF. The CDR3, as DNA: TGTGCCAGCATAACGCCGGGACAGGGTAACAATGAGCAGTTCTTC.

The chain employs TRBV27 and TRBJ2-5; D possibly corresponds to TRBD1 (5 bases). The DNA end favors TRBJ2-7, so the J call may be wrong. CDR1 MNHEY and CDR2 SMNVEV come from the germline V gene (reference sequence). CDR3 length equals 16 residues. Here the CDR3 reads CASSSHQGVTPYEQYF. CDR3 sequence (DNA): TGTGCCAGCAGTTCCCACCAAGGGGTCACCCCCTACGAGCAGTACTTC.

V gene TRBV29-1 combines with J gene TRBJ2-7, with D perhaps TRBD1 or TRBD2 (5 bases each). The germline V gene has CDR1 SQVTM and CDR2 ANQGSEA. The CDR3 has 12 residues. V was pared by 4 bases and J by 3 bases, with 10 bases between. CDR3 loop: CSVGDDSYEQYF. The CDR3, as DNA: TGCAGCGTTGGGGACGACAGCTACGAGCAGTACTTC.

The chain joins TRBV5-1 to TRBJ1-2; no clear D. This CDR3 region has 14 residues. Trimming took off 7 bases at V and 8 bases at J, with 21 bases between the two ends. Germline V CDR1 and CDR2: SGHRS, YFSETQ. The CDR3: CASRNGEAAGGYTF. In DNA, the CDR3 is TGCGCCAGCCGCAATGGGGAGGCCGCCGGAGGCTACACCTTC. Full variable domain (outside the CDR3, taken from reference TRBV5-1 and TRBJ1-2): KAGVTQTPRYLIKTRGQQVTLSCSPISGHRSVSWYQQTPGQGLQFLFEYFSETQRNKGNFPGRFSGRQFSNSRSEMNVSTLELGDSALYLCASRNGEAAGGYTFGSGTRLTVV.

As concerns this clonotype: A much larger clone lies a single base off, so this may be a read error. The rearrangement links TRBV6-1 to TRBJ1-2; 7 positions match TRBD1. The CDR3 extends over 13 amino acids. Per the germline V gene, CDR1 is MNHNS and CDR2 is SASEGT. The CDR3 region has the DNA TGTGCCAGCAGAAGGACAGGAAACTATGGCTGCACCTTC. This translates into CASRRTGNYGCTF.

The genes are TRBV7-9 and TRBJ1-5; D call uncertain. V dropped 4 bases and J dropped 5 bases, with 9 bases sitting between them. The CDR3 length is 13 residues. Germline V CDR1 and CDR2: SEHNR, FQNEAQ (reference sequence). CDR3 protein: CASSYSLDQPQHF. In nucleotides, the CDR3 is TGTGCCAGCAGCTACTCCCTTGATCAGCCCCAGCATTTT.

The table lists this clonotype with many counts. This chain joins TRBV20-1 and TRBJ2-1, with 7 bases identical to TRBD1. V lost 2 bases, J lost 4 bases, and 8 bases stayed unmatched. The CDR3 length is 15 residues. CDR1 is DFQATT, CDR2 SNEGSKA, per germline (reference sequence). CDR3 sequence: CSARRTGDIYNEQFF. CDR3 nucleotides: TGCAGTGCTAGACGTACAGGGGATATATACAATGAGCAGTTCTTC.

This clonotype has a handful of counts. The V and J genes are TRBV29-1 and TRBJ2-3; 7 bases map to TRBD2. This CDR3 is built from 13 residues. CDR1 SQVTM and CDR2 ANQGSEA come from the germline V gene. Trimming at V came to 1 base and at J to 5 bases, leaving 3 bases not matched to a gene. The CDR3 region has the DNA TGCAGCGTTGAAGCGACGGGGGGAGATACGCAGTATTTT. It yields the protein CSVEATGGDTQYF.

The V gene is TRBV20-1, the J gene TRBJ2-7, with D perhaps matching TRBD2 (5 bases). CDR1 is DFQATT, CDR2 SNEGSKA, per germline (reference sequence). V was clipped by 5 bases and J by 7 bases, with 15 bases between them. This CDR3 contains 12 residues. CDR3 sequence reads: CSASGSLGEQYF. The CDR3 bases are TGCAGTGCTTCGGGATCCCTGGGGGAGCAGTACTTC.

The chain has TRBV7-6 and TRBJ2-1; D is perhaps TRBD1 (6 bases). V was clipped by 1 base and J by 4 bases, with 17 bases between them. CDR1 and CDR2 from the germline V gene are SGHVS and FNYEAQ. This CDR3 spans 17 amino acids. The CDR3 reads CASSLGIKGQRYNEQFF. In DNA form, the CDR3 reads TGTGCCAGCAGCTTAGGGATAAAAGGACAGCGATACAATGAGCAGTTCTTC.

The genes are TRBV5-1 and TRBJ2-7; TRBD2 might be the D (6 bases). V gave up 7 bases and J gave up 1 base, with 9 bases separating them. The CDR3 runs to 12 residues. From germline, CDR1 is SGHRS and CDR2 YFSETQ. The CDR3 loop reads CASGRGSYEQYF. In nucleotides, the CDR3 is TGCGCCAGCGGTCGGGGGTCCTACGAGCAGTACTTC.

The gene calls are TRBV7-9 and TRBJ1-2; 7 nucleotides agree with TRBD1. Germline CDR1 reads SEHNR; CDR2 reads FQNEAQ (reference sequence). Germline trimming cut 7 bases from V and 5 bases from J; bases unmatched to any gene: 10. The CDR3 totals 14 residues. The CDR3 here is CASTPTGTEYGYTF. The CDR3 DNA reads as TGTGCCAGCACCCCGACCGGGACAGAGTATGGCTACACCTTC.